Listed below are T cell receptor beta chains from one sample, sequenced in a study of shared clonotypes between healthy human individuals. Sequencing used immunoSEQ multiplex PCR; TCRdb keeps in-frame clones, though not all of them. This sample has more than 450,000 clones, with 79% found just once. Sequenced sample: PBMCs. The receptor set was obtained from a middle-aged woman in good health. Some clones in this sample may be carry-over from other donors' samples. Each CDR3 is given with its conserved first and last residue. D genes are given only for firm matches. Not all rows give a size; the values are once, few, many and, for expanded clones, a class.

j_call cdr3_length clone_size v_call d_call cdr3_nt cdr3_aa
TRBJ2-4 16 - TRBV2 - TGTGCCAGCAGTGGTTGGCAGGCAGACCAGAGGGACATTCAGTACTTC CASSGWQADQRDIQYF
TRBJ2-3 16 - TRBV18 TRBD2 TGTGCCAGCTCGCTCAACTTAGGACTAGGAACAGATACGCAGTATTTT CASSLNLGLGTDTQYF
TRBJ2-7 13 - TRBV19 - TGTGCCAGTAGCCAGGGAATGTGGTACGAGCAGTACTTC CASSQGMWYEQYF
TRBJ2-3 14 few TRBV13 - TGTGCCAGCAGCTTAGCATCTTTGCTAGATACGCAGTATTTT CASSLASLLDTQYF
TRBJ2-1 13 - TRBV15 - TGTGCCACCAGCAGAGATACCCCTTCCGAGCAGTTCTTC CATSRDTPSEQFF
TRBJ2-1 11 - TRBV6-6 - TGTGCCAGCAGTTATGGAGCACAGCAGTTCTTC CASSYGAQQFF
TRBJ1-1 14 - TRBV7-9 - TGTGCCAGCAGCTTAGTGGGGGGTAACACGGAAGCTTTCTTT CASSLVGGNTEAFF
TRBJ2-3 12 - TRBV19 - TGTGCCAGTAGTTGGCGCGCAGATACGCAGTATTTT CASSWRADTQYF
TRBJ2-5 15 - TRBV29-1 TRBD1 TGCAGCGTGGAGCCACAGGGGACCCCACAAGAGACCCAGTACTTC CSVEPQGTPQETQYF
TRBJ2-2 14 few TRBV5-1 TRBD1 TGCGCCAGCAGTTCGGGACAGCCAAGCGGGGAGCTGTTTTTT CASSSGQPSGELFF
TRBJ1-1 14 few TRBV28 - TGTGCCAGCAGTTTCGTCTCCGGGGGGGAGACAGCTTTCTTT CASSFVSGGETAFF
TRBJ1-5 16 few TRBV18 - TGTGCCAGCTCACGCGGAAGGGGCACGAGCAATCAGCCCCAGCATTTT CASSRGRGTSNQPQHF
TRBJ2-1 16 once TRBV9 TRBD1 TGTGCCAGCAGCACTTCCGGGACAGGGGGTTACAATGAGCAGTTCTTC CASSTSGTGGYNEQFF
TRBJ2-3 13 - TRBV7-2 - TGTGCCAGCAATACCCGGGTCGTGGGTACGCAGTATTTT CASNTRVVGTQYF
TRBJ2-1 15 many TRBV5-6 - TGTGCCAGCAGCCGTCCGGGGCAGGGGTGGGGTGAGCAGTTCTTC CASSRPGQGWGEQFF
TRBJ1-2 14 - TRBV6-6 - TGTGCCAGCAGTTACTCGGGCTCTTCGATCGGCTACACCTTC CASSYSGSSIGYTF
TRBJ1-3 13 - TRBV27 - TGTGCCAGCAGTTTAACTGGAGGAAACACCATATATTTT CASSLTGGNTIYF
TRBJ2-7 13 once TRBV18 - TGTGCCAGCTCACCACGTAAGGGGGGCGAGCAGTACTTC CASSPRKGGEQYF
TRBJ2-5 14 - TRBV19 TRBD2 TGTGCCAGTAGTACCCAAGCGGGAGCGAAGACCCAGTACTTC CASSTQAGAKTQYF
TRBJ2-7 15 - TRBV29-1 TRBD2 TGCAGCGTTGGGAGCGCTAGCGGGAGTCTCGCCGAGCAGTACTTC CSVGSASGSLAEQYF
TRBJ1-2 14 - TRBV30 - TGTGCCTGGAGTGGTTGGACAGTGGCTTATGGCTACACCTTC CAWSGWTVAYGYTF
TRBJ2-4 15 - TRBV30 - TGTGCCTGGAGTGTAGATAACCCGGTCGGGAACATTCAGTACTTC CAWSVDNPVGNIQYF
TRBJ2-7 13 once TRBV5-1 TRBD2 TGCGCCAGCAGCTTAACGGGACTAAACGAGCAGTACTTC CASSLTGLNEQYF
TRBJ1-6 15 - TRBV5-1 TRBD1 TGCGCCAGCAGCATAGGACAGGGGGGTAATTCACCCCTCCACTTT CASSIGQGGNSPLHF
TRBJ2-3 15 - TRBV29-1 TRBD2 TGCAGCGTTTTGGGACTAGCGGGAGAGCCAGATACGCAGTATTTT CSVLGLAGEPDTQYF
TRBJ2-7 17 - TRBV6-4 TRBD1 TGTGCCAGCAATACCGCGGGACAGGGGGGATCGGACTACGAGCAGTACTTC CASNTAGQGGSDYEQYF